This TCR beta chain was obtained from a study of molecular identifiers for immune sequencing clone quantification. In its sample, this clonotype is medium-sized. The antigen remains unidentified. The germline gives CDR1 SQVTM, CDR2 ANQGSEA. V lost 3 bases and J lost 1, with 9 bases in between. This CDR3 is built from 13 residues. General observations from the study: Naive cells had under 1% of molecules in clones above 20 RNA copies, effectors over 99%.

Previously published methods and listed TCR primers were used for the bulk TCR libraries. TCRdb reprocessed the PCR reads via MiXCR and lists one record per CDR3 protein. The sample contains 8,500 to 11,000 distinct CDR3 sequences, 15% to 20% of which appear only once. The sample consisted of naive CD8+ T cells from blood, with Jurkat cell RNA spiked in. Specified subset: FACS-sorted CD8+CD4-CCR7+CD45RA+ naive T cells. This TCR was recovered from a human donor in good health. Some libraries in this study had Jurkat cell RNA spiked in. V gene TRBV29-1 combines with J gene TRBJ1-2; a possible D gene is TRBD1 (5 bases). CDR3 residues: CSVEGRDNYGYTF. Written as DNA, the CDR3 is TGCAGCGTTGAGGGCAGGGATAACTATGGCTACACCTTC.